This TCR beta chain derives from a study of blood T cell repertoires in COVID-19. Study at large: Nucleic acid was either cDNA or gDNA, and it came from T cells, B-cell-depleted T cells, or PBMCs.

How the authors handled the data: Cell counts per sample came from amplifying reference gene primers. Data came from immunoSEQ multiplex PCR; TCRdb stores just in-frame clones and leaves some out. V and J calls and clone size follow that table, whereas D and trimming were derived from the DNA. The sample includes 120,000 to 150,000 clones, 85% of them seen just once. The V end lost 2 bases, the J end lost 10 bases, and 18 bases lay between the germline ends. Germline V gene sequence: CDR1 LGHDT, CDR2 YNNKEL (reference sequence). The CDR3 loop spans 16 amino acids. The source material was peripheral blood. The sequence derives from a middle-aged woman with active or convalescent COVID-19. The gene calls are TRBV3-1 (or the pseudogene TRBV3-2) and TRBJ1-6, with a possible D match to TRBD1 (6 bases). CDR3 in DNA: TGTGCCAGCAGCCAATACTCCACAGGGCTGGGATCACCCCTCCACTTT. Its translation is CASSQYSTGLGSPLHF.